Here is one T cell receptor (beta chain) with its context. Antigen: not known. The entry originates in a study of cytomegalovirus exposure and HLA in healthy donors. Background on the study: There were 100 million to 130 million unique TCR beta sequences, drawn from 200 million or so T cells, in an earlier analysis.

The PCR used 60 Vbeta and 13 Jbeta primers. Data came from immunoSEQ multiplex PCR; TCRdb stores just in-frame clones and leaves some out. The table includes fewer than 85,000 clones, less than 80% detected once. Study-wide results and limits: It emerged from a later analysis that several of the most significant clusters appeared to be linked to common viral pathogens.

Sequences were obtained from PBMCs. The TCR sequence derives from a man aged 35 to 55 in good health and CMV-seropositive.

CDR3: CASSYSRESPLHF. Here the CDR3 DNA reads TGTGCCAGCAGTTACTCCAGGGAATCACCCCTCCACTTT. V usage is TRBV6-6 and J usage is TRBJ1-6; D may be TRBD1 (5 bases). The germline gives CDR1 MNHNY, CDR2 SVGAGI (reference sequence). The CDR3 extends over 13 amino acids. Trimming removed 0 bases at V and 10 bases at J, with 7 bases between.